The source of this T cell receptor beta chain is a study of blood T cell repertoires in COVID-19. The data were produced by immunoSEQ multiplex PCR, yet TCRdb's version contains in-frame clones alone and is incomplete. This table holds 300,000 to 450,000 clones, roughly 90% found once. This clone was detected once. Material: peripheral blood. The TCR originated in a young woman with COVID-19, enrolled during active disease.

The DNA for the CDR3 is TGTGCCAGCAGATTTTATTCGGGGGTAGGAGACTATGGCTACACCTTC. It codes for CASRFYSGVGDYGYTF. This chain connects TRBV28 to TRBJ1-2, with a weak D call TRBD1 (5 bases). The CDR3 has 16 residues. CDR1 MDHEN and CDR2 SYDVKM come from the germline V gene. The germline V and J ends were trimmed by 6 bases and 3 bases, with 20 bases remaining between them.